This passage covers 10 T cell receptor beta chains from one sample sequenced in a study of blood T cell repertoires in COVID-19. Libraries were prepared by immunoSEQ multiplex PCR; TCRdb keeps only in-frame clonotypes and omits some of them. In the table there are about 200,000 clones, more than 75% of which are singletons. Sample: peripheral blood. The source is a human donor in a cohort sampled during active COVID-19.

J is TRBJ2-7 and V is TRBV7-2; 8 nucleotides match TRBD2. Germline assignment: CDR1 SGHTA and CDR2 FQGNSA. J gave up 0 bases and V 1 base, and 14 bases lay outside the gene matches. The CDR3 consists of 19 residues. Here the CDR3 DNA reads TGTGCCAGCAGCTTAGGTCTAGCGGGCATTCCTGGGGCCTCCTACGAGCAGTACTTC. This codes for CASSLGLAGIPGASYEQYF. Complete variable domain (other parts from reference TRBV7-2 and TRBJ2-7): GAGVSQSPSNKVTEKGKDVELRCDPISGHTALYWYRQSLGQGLEFLIYFQGNSAPDKSGLPSDRFSAERTGGSVSTLTIQRTQQEDSAVYLCASSLGLAGIPGASYEQYFGPGTRLTVT.

The chain joins TRBV7-2 to TRBJ2-7; 10 bases align to TRBD2. The junction had 1 base not matched to a gene; V was cut back by 3 bases and J by 2 bases. Germline V gene data show CDR1 as SGHTA and CDR2 as FQGNSA. This CDR3 contains 14 residues. The CDR3 reads CASSFTSGTYEQYF. CDR3 in DNA: TGTGCCAGCAGCTTCACTAGCGGGACCTACGAGCAGTACTTC. The entire variable domain, with the rest obtained from reference TRBV7-2 and TRBJ2-7, is as follows: GAGVSQSPSNKVTEKGKDVELRCDPISGHTALYWYRQSLGQGLEFLIYFQGNSAPDKSGLPSDRFSAERTGGSVSTLTIQRTQQEDSAVYLCASSFTSGTYEQYFGPGTRLTVT.

This clone was counted once. This chain joins TRBV11-3 and TRBJ2-2; maybe TRBD1 (5 bases). This CDR3 is 14 amino acids long. Trimming shortened V by 5 bases and J by 3 bases, and 10 bases separated the two germline ends. Germline CDR1 and CDR2: SGHNT and YENEEA. For the CDR3, the DNA is TGTGCCAGCAGCCTCAGCAGGGACACCGGGGAGCTGTTTTTT. Amino acids: CASSLSRDTGELFF. Filled out from reference TRBV11-3 and TRBJ2-2, the complete variable domain reads EAGVVQSPRYKIIEKKQPVAFWCNPISGHNTLYWYLQNLGQGPELLIRYENEEAVDDSQLPKDRFSAERLKGVDSTLKIQPAELGDSAVYLCASSLSRDTGELFFGEGSRLTVL.

This clone showed up just once. The chain links TRBV28 to TRBJ1-1; D not certain. Trimming shortened V by 6 bases and J by 4 bases, and 15 bases separated the two germline ends. From germline, CDR1 is MDHEN and CDR2 SYDVKM. This CDR3 region has 14 residues. CDR3 DNA: TGTGCCAGCAGACCTGGGGAGCGGAGCACTGAAGCTTTCTTT. This codes for CASRPGERSTEAFF.

This clone was seen a handful of times. The chain combines TRBV7-2 with TRBJ2-1; 7 positions agree with TRBD1. Germline V lookup: CDR1 SGHTA, CDR2 FQGNSA. After removal of 5 bases from V and 7 bases from J, the junction contained 8 bases not matched to a gene. The CDR3 runs 14 residues. The CDR3 reads CASSPRQGWNEQFF. CDR3 coding DNA: TGTGCCAGCAGCCCGAGACAGGGTTGGAATGAGCAGTTCTTC.

V and J are TRBV18 and TRBJ2-4, with TRBD2 as a possible D gene (5 bases). V gave up 3 bases and J gave up 9 bases, with 18 bases separating them. The V gene's germline CDR1 is KGHSH and CDR2 LQKENI. The CDR3 loop spans 15 amino acids. CDR3 in amino acids: CASSPSERQLSIQYF. CDR3 DNA sequence: TGTGCCAGCTCACCCTCGGAGCGGCAGTTGAGCATTCAGTACTTC.

The chain joins TRBV15 to TRBJ2-7; TRBD1 might be the D (6 bases). The germline V gene has CDR1 LNHNV and CDR2 YYDKDF (reference sequence). The CDR3 runs 15 residues. Trimming pared 2 bases from V and 7 bases from J, leaving 18 bases between. The CDR3 nucleotides read TGTGCCACCAGCAGACAAATACAGGGTTCGTCTGAGCAGTACTTC. It is translated as CATSRQIQGSSEQYF.

J is TRBJ2-3 and V is TRBV28; weak D call: TRBD2 (6 bases). V was cut by 6 bases and J by 5 bases, with 18 bases left in between. There are 15 residues in the CDR3. Germline V gives CDR1 MDHEN, CDR2 SYDVKM. The CDR3 region is CASSPLGGFKDTQYF. The CDR3 region has the DNA TGTGCCAGCAGCCCCCTGGGGGGTTTTAAAGATACGCAGTATTTT.

Comment on this clone: The sample contains more than one DNA sequence encoding this CDR3. The V call is TRBV19, the J call TRBJ2-7; 8 bases align to TRBD2. The CDR3 has 14 residues. CDR1 and CDR2 (germline): LNHDA, SQIVND (reference sequence). V lost 4 bases, J lost 2 bases, and 4 bases stayed unmatched. The CDR3 sequence: CASSTGTRTYEQYF. The CDR3 region has the DNA TGTGCCAGTAGTACCGGGACTAGGACCTACGAGCAGTACTTC.

The chain recombines TRBV5-1 with TRBJ2-3; 9 bases line up with TRBD2. Germline trimming cut 4 bases from V and 1 base from J; bases unmatched to any gene: 4. The length of the CDR3 is 15 residues. In germline, CDR1 is SGHRS, CDR2 YFSETQ. The CDR3 region is CASSHSGGRTDTQYF. Written as DNA, the CDR3 is TGCGCCAGCAGCCATAGCGGGGGCCGCACAGATACGCAGTATTTT.